The 29 T cell receptor beta chains below were found in one sample sequenced in a study of blood T cell repertoires in COVID-19. Method: immunoSEQ multiplex PCR; TCRdb's copy keeps in-frame clones and lacks some. The table lists around 60,000 clones, approximately 84% of them singletons. The source material was peripheral blood. The receptor source for this set is a man in his sixties with COVID-19, enrolled during active disease.

The chain combines TRBV5-4 with TRBJ2-7; D might be TRBD2 (6 bases). Trimming took off 7 bases at V and 1 base at J, with 18 bases between the two ends. CDR3 size: 15 residues. Germline V CDR1 and CDR2: SGHNT, YYREEE (reference sequence). CDR3 protein: CASSLATSPSYEQYF. DNA of the CDR3: TGTGCCAGCTCACTAGCCACCAGTCCATCCTACGAGCAGTACTTC.

V and J are TRBV2 and TRBJ1-2; D unclear. In germline, CDR1 is SNHLY, CDR2 FYNNEI. This CDR3 has 13 residues. V was shortened by 2 bases and J by 4 bases, with 8 bases between the two germline ends. The CDR3 is CASSEKGGYGYTF. CDR3 DNA sequence: TGTGCCAGCAGTGAAAAGGGAGGCTATGGCTACACCTTC.

This chain joins TRBV11-2 and TRBJ2-7; D is possibly TRBD1 (6 bases). Germline assignment: CDR1 SGHAT and CDR2 FQNNGV. This CDR3 is built from 15 residues. With 5 bases removed from V and 0 bases from J, the gap between germline ends came to 14 bases. In DNA form, the CDR3 reads TGTGCCAGCAGCATCTCGGACAGTTCCTCCTACGAGCAGTACTTC. Translating gives CASSISDSSSYEQYF.

The J gene is TRBJ2-7, the V gene TRBV13, with 7 bases fitting TRBD1. Germline CDR1 PRHDT, CDR2 FYEKMQ (reference sequence). This CDR3 has 13 residues. J was trimmed by 2 bases and V by 5 bases; bases with no gene match: 3. CDR3 loop: CASSRQGTYEQYF. For the CDR3, the DNA is TGTGCCAGCAGCCGACAGGGAACCTACGAGCAGTACTTC.

The chain is built from TRBV5-4 and TRBJ2-3; 8 bases match TRBD1. Germline loops: CDR1 SGHNT, CDR2 YYREEE (reference sequence). V lost 3 bases to trimming and J lost 2 bases; unmatched junction nucleotides: 14. The CDR3 is 18 amino acids. As DNA, the CDR3 is TGTGCCAGCAGCTCCCAGCAAGATGAGACAGGGGCCACAGATACGCAGTATTTT. This codes for CASSSQQDETGATDTQYF.

The chain has TRBV7-2 and TRBJ2-1, with 10 bases lining up with TRBD1. The germline CDR1 and CDR2 sequences are SGHTA and FQGNSA. The J segment lost 8 bases and the V segment lost 5 bases, leaving 9 bases of the junction unmatched. The CDR3 loop spans 15 amino acids. Written as DNA, the CDR3 is TGTGCCAGCAGCCTCAAGGGACAGGGGCACCATGAGCAGTTCTTC. Translating gives CASSLKGQGHHEQFF.

The chain carries TRBV19 and TRBJ2-1, with D perhaps TRBD1 (6 bases). Germline CDR1 is LNHDA and CDR2 is SQIVND (reference sequence). The V and J ends lost 4 bases and 1 base respectively, with 11 bases between them. This CDR3 has 15 amino acids. The CDR3 protein is CASSREQGSYNEQFF. As DNA, the CDR3 is TGTGCCAGTAGTAGAGAACAGGGTTCCTACAATGAGCAGTTCTTC.

The gene calls are TRBV5-1 and TRBJ1-1; a possible D gene is TRBD1 (5 bases). Deletions cut 0 bases from V and 5 bases from J, with 8 bases between. This CDR3 has 13 residues. Germline V lookup: CDR1 SGHRS, CDR2 YFSETQ. In DNA, the CDR3 is TGCGCCAGCAGCTTGGAGACAGTAACTGAAGCTTTCTTT. Protein: CASSLETVTEAFF. Based on the CDR3 plus reference TRBV5-1 and TRBJ1-1, the full variable domain is KAGVTQTPRYLIKTRGQQVTLSCSPISGHRSVSWYQQTPGQGLQFLFEYFSETQRNKGNFPGRFSGRQFSNSRSEMNVSTLELGDSALYLCASSLETVTEAFFGQGTRLTVV.

This chain uses TRBV19 with TRBJ2-3; 8 positions match TRBD2. The ends lost 7 bases at V and 6 bases at J; junction bases unmatched: 15. The CDR3 loop spans 16 amino acids. Germline loops: CDR1 LNHDA, CDR2 SQIVND (reference sequence). The CDR3 here is CASTPRGSGRRDTQYF. CDR3 DNA: TGTGCCAGTACCCCTAGGGGGAGCGGGAGAAGGGATACGCAGTATTTT.

This clone was counted a single time. The chain has TRBV29-1 and TRBJ2-7, with a possible D match to TRBD1 (6 bases). The length of the CDR3 is 12 residues. Germline lookup yields CDR1 SQVTM and CDR2 ANQGSEA. V was cut by 4 bases and J by 7 bases, with 14 bases left in between. This chain's CDR3 is CSVVTGSSEQYF. The CDR3 bases are TGCAGCGTTGTTACAGGGTCTAGTGAGCAGTACTTC.

This rearrangement joins TRBV27 to TRBJ1-1; no firm D call. The CDR3 runs 13 residues. The germline V gene has CDR1 MNHEY and CDR2 SMNVEV (reference sequence). V was cut by 5 bases and J by 0 bases, with 7 bases left in between. CDR3 bases: TGTGCCAGCAGTCCTACCTTGAACACTGAAGCTTTCTTT. Its translation is CASSPTLNTEAFF.

V and J are TRBV11-2 and TRBJ2-5; 11 positions agree with TRBD2. V lost 1 base to trimming and J lost 5 bases; unmatched junction nucleotides: 12. Germline CDR1 reads SGHAT; CDR2 reads FQNNGV. The CDR3 sequence is 18 residues long. The CDR3 reads CASSLALPSGGLGETQYF. The CDR3 DNA follows: TGTGCCAGCAGCTTAGCCCTCCCTAGCGGGGGGCTGGGGGAGACCCAGTACTTC.

V usage is TRBV30 and J usage is TRBJ1-4; no clear D. The CDR3 sequence is 14 residues long. V lost 0 bases to trimming and J lost 0 bases, with 5 bases between them. The germline gives CDR1 GTSNPN, CDR2 SVGIG (reference sequence). This chain's CDR3 is CAWSVSATNEKLFF. CDR3 sequence (DNA): TGTGCCTGGAGTGTTAGTGCAACTAATGAAAAACTGTTTTTT.

The V and J genes are TRBV5-1 and TRBJ2-6; no clear D gene. Trimming took 0 bases from V and 0 from J, leaving 13 bases between them. Per the germline V gene, CDR1 is SGHRS and CDR2 is YFSETQ. This CDR3 is 18 amino acids long. This CDR3 is CASSLEEASYSGANVLTF. The CDR3 coding sequence is TGCGCCAGCAGCTTGGAAGAGGCCAGTTACTCTGGGGCCAACGTCCTGACTTTC.

This clone was picked up a small number of times. The chain uses TRBV21-1 and TRBJ1-1; the table calls TRBD1, which could not be checked here. TRBV21-1 is deemed a pseudogene. This CDR3 contains 16 residues. The DNA of the CDR3 is TGTGCCAGCAGCAAAGCCCTACAGGGGTTGGGTACTGAAGCTTTCTTT. This encodes CASSKALQGLGTEAFF.

This clone was detected once. V and J are TRBV10-3 and TRBJ1-1; 10 bases are a match to TRBD1. CDR3 length equals 14 residues. Losses at the gene ends were 10 bases for V and 0 bases for J; bases not matched to a gene: 5. Looked up from germline, CDR1 is ENHRY and CDR2 is SYGVKD. CDR3 amino acids: CATGTGAMNTEAFF. CDR3 DNA sequence: TGTGCCACTGGGACAGGGGCGATGAACACTGAAGCTTTCTTT.

This chain connects TRBV12-2 to TRBJ2-7; the table names TRBD2, a call not compared with the DNA. TRBV12-2 has pseudogene status. The CDR3 spans 23 residues. Here the CDR3 DNA reads TGTGCAAGTCGCTTAGCGAAGCGCCGCCCTCCAAACAGGGCTGAGGGGGGGGGCTACGAGCAGTACTTC. The encoded protein is CASRLAKRRPPNRAEGGGYEQYF.

V is TRBV7-2 and J is TRBJ1-1; possible D gene TRBD1, 6 bases. The length of the CDR3 is 15 residues. The V and J ends lost 1 base and 1 base respectively, with 10 bases between them. CDR1 is SGHTA and CDR2 is FQGNSA in the germline V gene. This CDR3 is CASSLVARGNTEAFF. The DNA of the CDR3 is TGTGCCAGCAGCTTAGTGGCCAGGGGGAACACTGAAGCTTTCTTT.

This chain links TRBV13 with TRBJ1-2; TRBD1 matches at 11 bases. Germline V gene sequence: CDR1 PRHDT, CDR2 FYEKMQ (reference sequence). This CDR3 is built from 14 residues. V trimming: 5 bases; J trimming: 7 bases; junction bases outside the gene matches: 6. As DNA, the CDR3 is TGTGCCAGCAGCGGACAGGGGGCGGGTGGTGGCTACACCTTC. Its protein product is CASSGQGAGGGYTF.

The CDR3 bases are TGTGCCAGCAGTGAATCCCAGAATCAGCCCCAGCATTTT. Its protein is CASSESQNQPQHF. This chain links TRBV6-1 with TRBJ1-5, with D unresolved. Per the germline V gene, CDR1 is MNHNS and CDR2 is SASEGT. Trimming took 2 bases from V and 4 from J, leaving 6 bases between them. The CDR3 runs 13 residues.

A single count supports this clone. The genes are TRBV6-6 and TRBJ2-2; weak D call: TRBD1 (6 bases). V dropped 6 bases and J dropped 1 base, with 9 bases sitting between them. Germline assignment: CDR1 MNHNY and CDR2 SVGAGI (reference sequence). The CDR3 length is 14 residues. The CDR3 protein is CASRQGQNTGELFF. In DNA form, the CDR3 reads TGTGCCAGCAGGCAGGGACAGAACACCGGGGAGCTGTTTTTT.

V and J are TRBV7-9 and TRBJ1-5; D gene uncertain. The CDR3 totals 15 residues. In germline, CDR1 is SEHNR, CDR2 FQNEAQ (reference sequence). V lost 2 bases to trimming and J lost 5 bases, with 13 bases between them. CDR3 coding DNA: TGTGCCAGCAGCTTAACTGGGCAGAGAGATCAGCCCCAGCATTTT. Amino acids: CASSLTGQRDQPQHF. Based on the CDR3 plus reference TRBV7-9 and TRBJ1-5, the full variable domain is DTGVSQNPRHKITKRGQNVTFRCDPISEHNRLYWYRQTLGQGPEFLTYFQNEAQLEKSRLLSDRFSAERPKGSFSTLEIQRTEQGDSAMYLCASSLTGQRDQPQHFGDGTRLSIL.

The chain combines TRBV5-6 with TRBJ2-3; 10 nucleotides align to TRBD2. Germline trimming cut 4 bases from V and 1 base from J; bases unmatched to any gene: 6. From germline, CDR1 is SGHDT and CDR2 YYEEEE. This CDR3 comprises 16 residues. CDR3 loop: CASSLRGTSGTDTQYF. The CDR3 region has the DNA TGTGCCAGCAGCCTCCGCGGGACTAGCGGCACAGATACGCAGTATTTT.

The chain couples TRBV29-1 to TRBJ2-3; 7 bases fit TRBD2. The CDR3 runs 14 residues. Trimming at V came to 8 bases and at J to 5 bases, leaving 13 bases not matched to a gene. The V gene's germline CDR1 is SQVTM and CDR2 ANQGSEA. The CDR3 sequence: CSSGSSGPRDTQYF. CDR3 nucleotides: TGCAGCTCTGGGTCTAGCGGACCCAGAGATACGCAGTATTTT.

The CDR3 nucleotides are TGTGCCAGCAGCATTTCCGACAGGGGAGGTCAGCCCCAGCATTTT. Its protein product is CASSISDRGGQPQHF. The chain has TRBV5-6 and TRBJ1-5, with TRBD1 identical over 8 bases. V was pared by 4 bases and J by 6 bases, with 9 bases of the junction left unmatched. Germline V CDR1 and CDR2: SGHDT, YYEEEE. CDR3 size: 15 residues.

On this clone itself: This sample also contains other DNA sequences that code for the same CDR3. The chain has TRBV19 and TRBJ2-2; a possible D gene is TRBD2 (6 bases). The length of the CDR3 is 15 residues. Germline V gene sequence: CDR1 LNHDA, CDR2 SQIVND (reference sequence). V was shortened by 3 bases and J by 7 bases, with 15 bases between the two germline ends. The CDR3, as DNA: TGTGCCAGTAGTATTGGTGGGGGGTACGACGGGGAGCTGTTTTTT. Amino acids: CASSIGGGYDGELFF.

This clone appeared once. The J gene is TRBJ2-3, the V gene TRBV6-5; D unclear. V lost 0 bases and J lost 4, with 8 bases in between. The V gene's germline CDR1 is MNHEY and CDR2 SVGAGI. The CDR3 sequence is 14 residues long. The CDR3 DNA follows: TGTGCCAGCAGTTACTCGATTAGTTCAGATACGCAGTATTTT. Translated, it gives CASSYSISSDTQYF.

DNA of the CDR3: TGTGCCACCAGCAGAGACCCAGGGGGCAATCAGCCCCAGCATTTT. Its protein product is CATSRDPGGNQPQHF. V and J are TRBV15 and TRBJ1-5; TRBD1 might be the D (6 bases). This CDR3 has 15 amino acids. V lost 0 bases and J lost 2, with 8 bases in between. Germline V CDR1 and CDR2: LNHNV, YYDKDF (reference sequence).

This sequence joins TRBV28 and TRBJ2-5; 9 bases are shared with TRBD1. Looked up from germline, CDR1 is MDHEN and CDR2 is SYDVKM. The CDR3 is made up of 13 amino acids. After removal of 8 bases from V and 4 bases from J, the junction contained 5 bases not matched to a gene. DNA for the CDR3: TGTGCCAGCGGTGGGACAGGGCGAGAGACCCAGTACTTC. Its translation: CASGGTGRETQYF.